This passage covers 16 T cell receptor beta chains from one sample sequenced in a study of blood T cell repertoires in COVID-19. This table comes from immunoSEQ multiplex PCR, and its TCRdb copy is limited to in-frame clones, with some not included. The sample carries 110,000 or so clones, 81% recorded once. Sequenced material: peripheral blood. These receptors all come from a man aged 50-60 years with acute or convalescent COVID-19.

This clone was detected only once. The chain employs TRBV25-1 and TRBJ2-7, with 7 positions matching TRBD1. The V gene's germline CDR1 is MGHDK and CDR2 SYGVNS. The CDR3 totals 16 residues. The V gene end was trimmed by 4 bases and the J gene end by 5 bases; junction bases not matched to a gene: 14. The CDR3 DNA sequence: TGTGCCAGCAGTGGGGGACAGACCTTAGCTTTGGACGAGCAGTACTTC. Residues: CASSGGQTLALDEQYF.

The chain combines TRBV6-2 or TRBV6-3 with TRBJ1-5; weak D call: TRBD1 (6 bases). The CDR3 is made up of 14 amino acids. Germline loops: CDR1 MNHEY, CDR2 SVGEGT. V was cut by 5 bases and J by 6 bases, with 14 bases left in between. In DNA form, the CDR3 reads TGTGCCAGCAGTCTCCTAAGGGGGGGTCAGCCCCAGCATTTT. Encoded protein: CASSLLRGGQPQHF.

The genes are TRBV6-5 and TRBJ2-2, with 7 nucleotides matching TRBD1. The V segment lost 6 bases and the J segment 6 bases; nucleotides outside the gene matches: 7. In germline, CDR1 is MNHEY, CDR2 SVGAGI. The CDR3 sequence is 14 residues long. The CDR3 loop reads CASRRQGRAGELFF. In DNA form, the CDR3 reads TGTGCCAGCAGACGACAGGGTCGGGCCGGGGAGCTGTTTTTT.

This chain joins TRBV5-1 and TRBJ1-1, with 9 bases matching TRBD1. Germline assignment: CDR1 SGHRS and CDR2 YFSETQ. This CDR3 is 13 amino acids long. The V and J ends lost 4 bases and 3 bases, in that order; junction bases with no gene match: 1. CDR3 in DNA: TGCGCCAGCAGCCGGACAGGGGACACTGAAGCTTTCTTT. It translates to CASSRTGDTEAFF.

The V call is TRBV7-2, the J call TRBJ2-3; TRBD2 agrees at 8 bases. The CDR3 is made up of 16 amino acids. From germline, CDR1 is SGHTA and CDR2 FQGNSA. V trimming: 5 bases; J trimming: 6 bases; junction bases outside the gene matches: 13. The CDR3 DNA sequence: TGTGCCAGCAGCCCCGGGCCCGGACTAGCCAGGGATACGCAGTATTTT. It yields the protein CASSPGPGLARDTQYF.

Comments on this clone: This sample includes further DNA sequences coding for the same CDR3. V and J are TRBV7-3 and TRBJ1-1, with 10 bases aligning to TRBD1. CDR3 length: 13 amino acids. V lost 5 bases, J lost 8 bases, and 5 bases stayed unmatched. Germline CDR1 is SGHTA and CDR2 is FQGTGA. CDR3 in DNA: TGTGCCAGCAGCCCCGGGACAGGGGCGGAAGCTTTCTTT. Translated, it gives CASSPGTGAEAFF.

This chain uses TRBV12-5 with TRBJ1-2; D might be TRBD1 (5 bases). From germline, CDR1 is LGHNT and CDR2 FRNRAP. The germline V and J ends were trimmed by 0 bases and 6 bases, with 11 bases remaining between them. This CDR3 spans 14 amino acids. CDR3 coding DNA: TGTGCTAGTGGTTTGGTACGGGGAGGGGATGGCTACACCTTC. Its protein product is CASGLVRGGDGYTF.

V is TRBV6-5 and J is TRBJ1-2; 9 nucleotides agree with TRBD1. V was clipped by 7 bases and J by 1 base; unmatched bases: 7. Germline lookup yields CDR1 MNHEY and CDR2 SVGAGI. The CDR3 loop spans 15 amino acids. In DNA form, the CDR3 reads TGTGCCAGCACCTCCCCGGACAGGGGTAACTATGGCTACACCTTC. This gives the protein CASTSPDRGNYGYTF.

CDR3 sequence: CAWSPVTLDEKLFF. CDR3 coding DNA: TGTGCCTGGAGTCCGGTGACTTTGGATGAAAAACTGTTTTTT. V and J are TRBV30 and TRBJ1-4, with D hard to call. Trimming pared 2 bases from V and 6 bases from J, leaving 13 bases between. This CDR3 contains 14 residues. Germline assignment: CDR1 GTSNPN and CDR2 SVGIG (reference sequence).

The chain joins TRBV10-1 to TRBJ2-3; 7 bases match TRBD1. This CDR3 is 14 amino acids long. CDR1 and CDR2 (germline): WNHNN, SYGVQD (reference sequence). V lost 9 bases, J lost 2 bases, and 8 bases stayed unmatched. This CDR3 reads CARAGTDDTDTQYF. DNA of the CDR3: TGCGCCAGGGCCGGGACAGATGACACAGATACGCAGTATTTT.

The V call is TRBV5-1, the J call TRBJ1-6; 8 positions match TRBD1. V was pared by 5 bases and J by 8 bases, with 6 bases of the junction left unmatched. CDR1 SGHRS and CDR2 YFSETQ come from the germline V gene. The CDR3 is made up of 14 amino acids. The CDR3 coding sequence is TGCGCCAGCAGTCCGGGACAGGACTATTCACCCCTCCACTTT. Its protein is CASSPGQDYSPLHF.

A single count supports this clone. The CDR3 DNA reads as TGTGCCAGCAGCTTGGGCAGGGGGCCGACTGAAGCTTTCTTT. It specifies CASSLGRGPTEAFF. This chain uses TRBV7-6 with TRBJ1-1, with 8 positions matching TRBD1. The CDR3 totals 14 residues. Trimming took 3 bases from V and 5 from J; bases not matched to a gene: 5. Germline CDR1 SGHVS, CDR2 FNYEAQ.

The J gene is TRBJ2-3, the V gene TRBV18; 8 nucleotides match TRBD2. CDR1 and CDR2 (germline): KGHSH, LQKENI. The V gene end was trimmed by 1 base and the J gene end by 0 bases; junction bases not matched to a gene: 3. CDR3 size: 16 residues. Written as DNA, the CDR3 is TGTGCCAGCTCACCACAGCGGGGGCCAAGCACAGATACGCAGTATTTT. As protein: CASSPQRGPSTDTQYF.

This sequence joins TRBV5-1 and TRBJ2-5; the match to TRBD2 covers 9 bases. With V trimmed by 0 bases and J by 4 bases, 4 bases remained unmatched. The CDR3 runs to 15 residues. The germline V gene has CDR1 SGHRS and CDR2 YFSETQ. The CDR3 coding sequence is TGCGCCAGCAGCTTGGGGGCTAGCGGGGTAGAGACCCAGTACTTC. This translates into CASSLGASGVETQYF.

The CDR3 DNA reads as TGTGCCAGCAGCCAAGCGGGAAGGAACACCGGGGAGCTGTTTTTT. As protein: CASSQAGRNTGELFF. This chain links TRBV3-1 (or the pseudogene TRBV3-2) with TRBJ2-2, with TRBD2 as a possible D gene (5 bases). The germline CDR1 and CDR2 sequences are LGHDT and YNNKEL (reference sequence). With 1 base removed from V and 1 base from J, the gap between germline ends came to 7 bases. This CDR3 contains 15 residues.

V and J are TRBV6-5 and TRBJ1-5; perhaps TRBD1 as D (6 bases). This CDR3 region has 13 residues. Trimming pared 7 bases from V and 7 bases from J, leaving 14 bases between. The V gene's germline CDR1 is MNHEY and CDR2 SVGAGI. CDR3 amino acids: CASIPRGGQPQHF. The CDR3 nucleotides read TGTGCCAGCATCCCACGAGGGGGACAGCCCCAGCATTTT.